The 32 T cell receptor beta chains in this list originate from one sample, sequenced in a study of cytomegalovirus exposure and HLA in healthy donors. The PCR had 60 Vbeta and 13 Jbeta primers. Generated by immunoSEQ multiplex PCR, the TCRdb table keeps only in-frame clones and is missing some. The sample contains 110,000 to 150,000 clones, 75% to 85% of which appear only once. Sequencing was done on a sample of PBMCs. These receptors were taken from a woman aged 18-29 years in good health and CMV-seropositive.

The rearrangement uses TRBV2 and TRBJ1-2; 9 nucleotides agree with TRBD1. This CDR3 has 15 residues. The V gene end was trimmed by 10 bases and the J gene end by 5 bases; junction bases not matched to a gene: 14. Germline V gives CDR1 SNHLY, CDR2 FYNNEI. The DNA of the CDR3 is TGTGCCACCCAGGACCGGACAGGGGTAAATTATGGCTACACCTTC. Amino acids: CATQDRTGVNYGYTF.

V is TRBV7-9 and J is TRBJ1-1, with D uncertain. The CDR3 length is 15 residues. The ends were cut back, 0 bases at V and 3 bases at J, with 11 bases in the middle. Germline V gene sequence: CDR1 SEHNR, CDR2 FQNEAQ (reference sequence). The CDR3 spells CASSLAIGEDTEAFF. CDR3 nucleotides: TGTGCCAGCAGCTTAGCGATCGGGGAGGACACTGAAGCTTTCTTT.

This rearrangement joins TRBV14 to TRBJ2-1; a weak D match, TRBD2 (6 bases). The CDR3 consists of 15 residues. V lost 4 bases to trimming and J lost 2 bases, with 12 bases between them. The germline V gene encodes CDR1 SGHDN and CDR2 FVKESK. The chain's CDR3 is CASSPRRGTYNEQFF. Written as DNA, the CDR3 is TGTGCCAGCAGCCCAAGGCGGGGTACCTACAATGAGCAGTTCTTC.

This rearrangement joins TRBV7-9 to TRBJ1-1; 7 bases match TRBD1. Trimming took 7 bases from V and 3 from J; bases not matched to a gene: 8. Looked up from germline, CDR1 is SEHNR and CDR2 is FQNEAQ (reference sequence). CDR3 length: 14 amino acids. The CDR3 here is CASNKQGIDTEAFF. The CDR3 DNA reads TGTGCCAGCAATAAACAGGGGATTGACACTGAAGCTTTCTTT. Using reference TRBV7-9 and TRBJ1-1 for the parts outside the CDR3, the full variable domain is DTGVSQNPRHKITKRGQNVTFRCDPISEHNRLYWYRQTLGQGPEFLTYFQNEAQLEKSRLLSDRFSAERPKGSFSTLEIQRTEQGDSAMYLCASNKQGIDTEAFFGQGTRLTVV.

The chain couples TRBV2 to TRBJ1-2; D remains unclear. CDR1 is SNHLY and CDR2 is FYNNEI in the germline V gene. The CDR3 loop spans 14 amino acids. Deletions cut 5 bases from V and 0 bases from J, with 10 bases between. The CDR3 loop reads CASSRRGANYGYTF. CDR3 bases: TGTGCCAGCAGTAGACGGGGAGCTAACTATGGCTACACCTTC.

The CDR3 loop is CASSPSQGPNYGYTF. The CDR3 nucleotides are TGTGCCAGCAGCCCCAGCCAGGGCCCTAACTATGGCTACACCTTC. The rearrangement links TRBV7-2 to TRBJ1-2; D is perhaps TRBD1 (5 bases). The CDR3 totals 15 residues. Germline CDR1 and CDR2: SGHTA and FQGNSA. V lost 5 bases and J 0 bases, leaving 13 bases between the germline ends.

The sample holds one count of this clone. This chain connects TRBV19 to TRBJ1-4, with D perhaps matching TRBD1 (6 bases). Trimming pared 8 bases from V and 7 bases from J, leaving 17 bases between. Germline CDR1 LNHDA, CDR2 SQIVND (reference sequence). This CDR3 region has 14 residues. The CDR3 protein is CASAPTGRSEKLFF. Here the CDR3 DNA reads TGTGCCAGTGCCCCGACAGGACGTAGTGAAAAACTGTTTTTT.

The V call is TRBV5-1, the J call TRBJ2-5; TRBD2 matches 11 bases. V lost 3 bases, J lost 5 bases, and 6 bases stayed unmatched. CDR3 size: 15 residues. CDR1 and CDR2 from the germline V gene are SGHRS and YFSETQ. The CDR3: CASSSGLAGGETQYF. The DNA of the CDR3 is TGCGCCAGCAGCTCAGGACTAGCGGGTGGGGAGACCCAGTACTTC.

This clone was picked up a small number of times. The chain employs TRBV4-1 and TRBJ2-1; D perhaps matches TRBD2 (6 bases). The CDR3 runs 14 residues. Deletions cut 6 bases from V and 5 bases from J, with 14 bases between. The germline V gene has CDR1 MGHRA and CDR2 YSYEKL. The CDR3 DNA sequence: TGCGCCAGCAGGCTAGGGACTTGGGACAATGAGCAGTTCTTC. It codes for CASRLGTWDNEQFF.

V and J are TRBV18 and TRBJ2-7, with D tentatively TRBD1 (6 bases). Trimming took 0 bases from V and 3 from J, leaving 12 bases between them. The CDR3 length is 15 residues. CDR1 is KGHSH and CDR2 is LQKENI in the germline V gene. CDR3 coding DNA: TGTGCCAGCTCACCACCCATTGCAGGGGACTACGAGCAGTACTTC. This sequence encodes CASSPPIAGDYEQYF.

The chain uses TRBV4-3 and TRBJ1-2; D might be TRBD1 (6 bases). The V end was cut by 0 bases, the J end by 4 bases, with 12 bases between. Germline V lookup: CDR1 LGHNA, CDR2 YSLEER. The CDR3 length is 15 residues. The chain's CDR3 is CASSQDLGTSYGYTF. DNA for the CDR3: TGCGCCAGCAGCCAAGATCTAGGGACAAGCTATGGCTACACCTTC.

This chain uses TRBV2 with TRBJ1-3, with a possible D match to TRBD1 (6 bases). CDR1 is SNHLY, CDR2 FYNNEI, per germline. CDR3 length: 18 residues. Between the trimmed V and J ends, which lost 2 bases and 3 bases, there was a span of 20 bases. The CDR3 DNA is TGTGCCAGCAGTGAAACTCCGGGGGGTTCAGGGGTTGGAAACACCATATATTTT. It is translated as CASSETPGGSGVGNTIYF.

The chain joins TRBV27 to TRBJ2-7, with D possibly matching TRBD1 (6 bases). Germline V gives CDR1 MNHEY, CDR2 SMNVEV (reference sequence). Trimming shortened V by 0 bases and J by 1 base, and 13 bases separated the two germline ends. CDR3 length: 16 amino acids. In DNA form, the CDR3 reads TGTGCCAGCAGTTTATCGATCAGGGGTTTGTCCTACGAGCAGTACTTC. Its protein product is CASSLSIRGLSYEQYF.

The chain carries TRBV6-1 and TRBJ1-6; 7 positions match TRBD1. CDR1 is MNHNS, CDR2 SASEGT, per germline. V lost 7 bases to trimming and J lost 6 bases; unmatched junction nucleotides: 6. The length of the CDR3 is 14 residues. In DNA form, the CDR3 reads TGTGCCAGCATCGGGACAGCTTTTAATTCACCCCTCCACTTT. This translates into CASIGTAFNSPLHF.

The CDR3 nucleotides are TGCGCCAGCAGCCAAGTAGCCGCGGGGGCTTTAGATGGCTACACCTTC. It encodes CASSQVAAGALDGYTF. V gene TRBV4-1 combines with J gene TRBJ1-2; tentatively, D is TRBD1 (6 bases). This CDR3 region has 16 residues. Germline V CDR1 and CDR2: MGHRA, YSYEKL. V gave up 1 base and J gave up 6 bases, with 18 bases separating them.

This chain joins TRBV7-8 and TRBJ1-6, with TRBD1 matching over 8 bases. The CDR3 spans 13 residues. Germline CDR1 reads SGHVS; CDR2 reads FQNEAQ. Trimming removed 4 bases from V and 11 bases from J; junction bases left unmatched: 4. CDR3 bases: TGTGCCAGCAGCTCCAGGGGGCGGGCACCCCTCCACTTT. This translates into CASSSRGRAPLHF.

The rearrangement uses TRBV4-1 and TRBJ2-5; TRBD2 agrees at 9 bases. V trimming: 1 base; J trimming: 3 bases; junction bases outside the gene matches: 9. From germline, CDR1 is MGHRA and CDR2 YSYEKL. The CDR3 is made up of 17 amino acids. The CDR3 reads CASSQGTTSGKKETQYF. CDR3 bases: TGCGCCAGCAGCCAAGGGACGACTAGCGGTAAAAAAGAGACCCAGTACTTC.

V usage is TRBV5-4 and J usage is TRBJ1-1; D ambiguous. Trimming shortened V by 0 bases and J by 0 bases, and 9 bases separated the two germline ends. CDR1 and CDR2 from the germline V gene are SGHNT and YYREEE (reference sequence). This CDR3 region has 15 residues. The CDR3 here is CASSLEAGLNTEAFF. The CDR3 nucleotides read TGTGCCAGCAGCTTGGAGGCGGGATTGAACACTGAAGCTTTCTTT. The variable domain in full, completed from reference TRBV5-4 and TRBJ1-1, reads ETGVTQSPTHLIKTRGQQVTLRCSSQSGHNTVSWYQQALGQGPQFIFQYYREEENGRGNFPPRFSGLQFPNYSSELNVNALELDDSALYLCASSLEAGLNTEAFFGQGTRLTVV.

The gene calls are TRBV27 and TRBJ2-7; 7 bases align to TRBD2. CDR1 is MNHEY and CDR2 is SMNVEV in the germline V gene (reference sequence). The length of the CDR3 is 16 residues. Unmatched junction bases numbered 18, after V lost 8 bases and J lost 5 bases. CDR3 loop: CASPRVGRGRKNEQYF. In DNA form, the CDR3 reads TGTGCCAGCCCTCGAGTAGGGAGGGGTCGCAAAAACGAGCAGTACTTC.

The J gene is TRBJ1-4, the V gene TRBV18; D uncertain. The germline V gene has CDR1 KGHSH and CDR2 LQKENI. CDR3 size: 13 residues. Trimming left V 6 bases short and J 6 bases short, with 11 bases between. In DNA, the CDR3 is TGTGCCAGCTCTAGGAGGGAGGATGAAAAACTGTTTTTT. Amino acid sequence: CASSRREDEKLFF.

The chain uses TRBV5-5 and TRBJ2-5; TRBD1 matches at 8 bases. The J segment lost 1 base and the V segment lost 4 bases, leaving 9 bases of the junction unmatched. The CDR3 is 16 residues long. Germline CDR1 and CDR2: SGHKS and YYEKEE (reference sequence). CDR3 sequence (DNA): TGTGCCAGCAGCAATCAGGACAGGGCCATCCAAGAGACCCAGTACTTC. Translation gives CASSNQDRAIQETQYF.

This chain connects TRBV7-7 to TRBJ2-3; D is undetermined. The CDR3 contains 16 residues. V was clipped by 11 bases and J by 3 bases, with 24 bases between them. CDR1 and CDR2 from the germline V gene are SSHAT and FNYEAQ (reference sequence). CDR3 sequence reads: CAPAGPRLVRTDTQYF. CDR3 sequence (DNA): TGTGCCCCAGCTGGCCCTCGGCTAGTTCGTACAGATACGCAGTATTTT.

The CDR3 loop is CASSQAFSGGAGNTIYF. CDR3 bases: TGCGCCAGCAGCCAAGCGTTTTCGGGGGGGGCTGGAAACACCATATATTTT. The chain combines TRBV4-1 with TRBJ1-3; maybe TRBD1 (5 bases). V shed 1 base and J shed 2 bases, with 15 bases lying between them. CDR3 length: 17 amino acids. From germline, CDR1 is MGHRA and CDR2 YSYEKL.

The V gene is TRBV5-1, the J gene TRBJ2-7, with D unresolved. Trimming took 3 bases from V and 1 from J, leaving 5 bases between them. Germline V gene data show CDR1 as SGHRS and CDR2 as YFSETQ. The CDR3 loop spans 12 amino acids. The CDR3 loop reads CASSSPSYEQYF. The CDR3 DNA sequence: TGCGCCAGCAGCTCCCCATCCTACGAGCAGTACTTC.

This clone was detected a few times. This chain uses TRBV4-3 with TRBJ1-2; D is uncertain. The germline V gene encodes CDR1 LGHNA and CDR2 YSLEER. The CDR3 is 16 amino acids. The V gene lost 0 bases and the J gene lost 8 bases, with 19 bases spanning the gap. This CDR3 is CASSQDLSYQAGGYTF. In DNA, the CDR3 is TGCGCCAGCAGCCAAGATCTGAGTTACCAAGCCGGGGGCTACACCTTC.

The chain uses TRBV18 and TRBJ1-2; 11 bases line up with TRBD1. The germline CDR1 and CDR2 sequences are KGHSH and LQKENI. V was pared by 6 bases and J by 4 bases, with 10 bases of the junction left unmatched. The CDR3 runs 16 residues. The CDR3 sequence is CASSAPDRGRPYGYTF. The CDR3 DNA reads TGTGCCAGCTCCGCACCGGACAGGGGGCGCCCCTATGGCTACACCTTC.

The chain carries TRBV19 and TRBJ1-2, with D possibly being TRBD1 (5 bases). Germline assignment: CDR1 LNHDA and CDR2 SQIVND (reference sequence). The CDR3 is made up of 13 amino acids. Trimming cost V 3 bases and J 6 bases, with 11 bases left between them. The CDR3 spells CASSMAGGNGYTF. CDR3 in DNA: TGTGCCAGTAGTATGGCGGGGGGGAATGGCTACACCTTC.

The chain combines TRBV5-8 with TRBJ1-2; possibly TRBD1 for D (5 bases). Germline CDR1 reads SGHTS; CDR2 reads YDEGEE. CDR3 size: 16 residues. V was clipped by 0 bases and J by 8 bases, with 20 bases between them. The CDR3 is CASSLAPGIELAGYTF. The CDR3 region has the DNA TGTGCCAGCAGCTTGGCCCCAGGGATTGAATTAGCCGGCTACACCTTC.

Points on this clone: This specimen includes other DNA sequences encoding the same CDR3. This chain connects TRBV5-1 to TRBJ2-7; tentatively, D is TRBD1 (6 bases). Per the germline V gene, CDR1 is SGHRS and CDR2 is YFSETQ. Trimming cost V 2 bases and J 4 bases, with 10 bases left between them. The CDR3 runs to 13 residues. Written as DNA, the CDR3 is TGCGCCAGCAGCTTAACAGGGCCATACGAGCAGTACTTC. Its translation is CASSLTGPYEQYF.

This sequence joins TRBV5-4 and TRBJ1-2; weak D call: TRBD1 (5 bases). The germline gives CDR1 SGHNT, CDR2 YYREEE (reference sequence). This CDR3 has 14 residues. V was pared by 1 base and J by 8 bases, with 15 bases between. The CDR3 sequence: CASSLSISPGGYTF. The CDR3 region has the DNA TGTGCCAGCAGCTTGTCAATCTCCCCAGGGGGCTACACCTTC.

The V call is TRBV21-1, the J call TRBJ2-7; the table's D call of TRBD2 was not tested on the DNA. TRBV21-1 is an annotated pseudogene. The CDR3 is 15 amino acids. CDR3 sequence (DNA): TGTGCCAGCAGCCCCCGGGACTTAACCTCCTACGAGCAGTACTTC. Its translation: CASSPRDLTSYEQYF.

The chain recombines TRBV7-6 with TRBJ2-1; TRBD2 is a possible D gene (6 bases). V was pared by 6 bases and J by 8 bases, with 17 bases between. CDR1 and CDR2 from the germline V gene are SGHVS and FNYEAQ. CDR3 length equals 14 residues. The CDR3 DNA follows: TGTGCCAGCAGATCAGGCGGGGTTCACGATGAGCAGTTCTTC. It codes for CASRSGGVHDEQFF.